This is a list of T cell receptor beta chains from one sample in a study of cytomegalovirus exposure and HLA in healthy donors. Here immunoSEQ multiplex PCR was the method, and the copy in TCRdb shows in-frame clones only, minus some. The sample consists of 160,000 or so clones, roughly 80% of them appearing once. The sample comprised PBMCs. These receptors were obtained from a female donor in good health and CMV-seronegative. Each CDR3 is given with its conserved first and last residue. The D gene is left open where the match is weak. Size tells how often a clone was seen (once, few, many) or the class of an expanded clone, and some rows leave it out.

>TRBD2|TRBJ2-5|TRBV18|once
TGTGCCAGCTCACCCTCTCTAGCGGGGGCCCTCCAAGAGACCCAGTACTTC
CASSPSLAGALQETQYF
>TRBD2|TRBJ2-2|TRBV9|-
TGTGCCAGCAGCCTTGGACGTGGACTAGCGTCCGGGGCCGGGGAGCTGTTTTTT
CASSLGRGLASGAGELFF
>TRBD2|TRBJ2-3|TRBV11-2|few
TGTGCCAGCAGCTTGAACCGACTAGCGGGGGATTCAGATACGCAGTATTTT
CASSLNRLAGDSDTQYF
>-|TRBJ1-1|TRBV20-1|few
TGCAGGGCCACAGGGAACACTGAAGCTTTCTTT
CRATGNTEAFF
>-|TRBJ2-5|TRBV10-3|once
TGTGCCACCAACCGGGACTCTAGGGAAGAGACCCAGTACTTC
CATNRDSREETQYF
>TRBD1|TRBJ2-4|TRBV10-1|-
TGCGCCAGCAACAAAGACAGGGGGCTCATTTGTAAGACCAAAAACATTCAGTACTTC
CASNKDRGLICKTKNIQYF
>-|TRBJ1-6|TRBV6-5|-
TGTGCCAGCAGTTACGGTTCCAGGATTAATTCACCCCTCCACTTT
CASSYGSRINSPLHF
>TRBD1|TRBJ2-7|TRBV5-6|-
TGTGCCAGCAGCTTGGGCTTGACAGGGGGCTCCTACGAGCAGTACTTC
CASSLGLTGGSYEQYF
>TRBD2|TRBJ2-5|TRBV11-3|few
TGTGCCAGCAGCACCCGACTAGCGGCGAACCAAGAGACCCAGTACTTC
CASSTRLAANQETQYF
>TRBD1|TRBJ2-1|TRBV28|-
TGTGCCAGCAGGCCAGGGGGAAGCTCCTACAATGAGCAGTTCTTC
CASRPGGSSYNEQFF
>TRBD2|TRBJ2-5|TRBV25-1|-
TGTGCCAGCATCGCTAGCGGAGAGACCCAGTACTTC
CASIASGETQYF
>-|TRBJ2-7|TRBV30|-
TGTGCCTGGAGTGACTTCTACGAGCAGTACTTC
CAWSDFYEQYF
>TRBD2|TRBJ2-1|TRBV10-3|-
TGTGCCATCGGGGCCGCGGGAGGGGGCAATGAGCAGTTCTTC
CAIGAAGGGNEQFF
>TRBD1|TRBJ1-4|TRBV27|-
TGTGCCAGCAGTCCCCGACAGGGGCGCGAAAAACTGTTTTTT
CASSPRQGREKLFF
>-|TRBJ1-1|TRBV11-3|-
TGTGCCAGCAGCTTAGGTGGAGGGGTAGTCACTGAAGCTTTCTTT
CASSLGGGVVTEAFF
>-|TRBJ2-7|TRBV2|-
TGTGCCACCAGGCCCTGGGAGTCATCCTACGAGCAGTACTTC
CATRPWESSYEQYF
>-|TRBJ1-1|TRBV28|-
TGTGCCAGCTTTCAAAACACTGAAGCTTTCTTT
CASFQNTEAFF
>-|TRBJ2-1|TRBV9|-
TGTGCCAGCAGCGGGACAGCCCTCAATGAGCAGTTCTTC
CASSGTALNEQFF
>-|TRBJ2-3|TRBV5-1|-
TGCGCCAGCAGCTTGGTGGCGGGACTGCCCACAGATACGCAGTATTTT
CASSLVAGLPTDTQYF
>-|TRBJ2-1|TRBV2|-
TGTGCCAGCAGTGAGGGGCGACCTTCCTACAATGAGCAGTTCTTC
CASSEGRPSYNEQFF
>-|TRBJ1-1|TRBV6-5|-
TGTGCCAGCCTCGGGGGGCCAACCACTGAAGCTTTCTTT
CASLGGPTTEAFF
>-|TRBJ2-2|TRBV5-1|-
TGCGCCAGCAGCTTGTTACAGGAATGGTACACCGGGGAGCTGTTTTTT
CASSLLQEWYTGELFF
>TRBD2|TRBJ2-3|TRBV30|-
TGTGCCAGAGGGGGTAAGACTAGCGGCACAGATACGCAGTATTTT
CARGGKTSGTDTQYF
>TRBD1|TRBJ2-5|TRBV4-1|-
TGCGCCAGCAGCCAAGAAGGTTTCAGGGACAGGAGGGAAGAGACCCAGTACTTC
CASSQEGFRDRREETQYF
>-|TRBJ1-2|TRBV6-1|few
TGTGCCAGCAGTTGGAGGGGACGGGGAAACTATGGCTACACCTTC
CASSWRGRGNYGYTF
>-|TRBJ2-3|TRBV9|-
TGTGCCAGCAGCCCCCGGATCGGGGTTGGTCCAGATACGCAGTATTTT
CASSPRIGVGPDTQYF
>-|TRBJ2-2|TRBV28|-
TGTGCCAGCAGTTTTTTTTCTCGGGGTTTGGGGGAGCTGTTTTTT
CASSFFSRGLGELFF
>-|TRBJ2-1|TRBV4-1|few
TGCGCCAGCAGCCAAGTAGGGAGCTCCTACAATGAGCAGTTCTTC
CASSQVGSSYNEQFF
>TRBD1|TRBJ2-7|TRBV27|-
TGTGCCAGCAGTTTAATTCCAGGGGGATCATCCTACGAGCAGTACTTC
CASSLIPGGSSYEQYF
>-|TRBJ1-6|TRBV10-2|-
TGCGCCAGCCTGGAGGGAAGAGGGACTAATTCACCCCTCCACTTT
CASLEGRGTNSPLHF
>-|TRBJ1-2|TRBV27|-
TGTGCCAGCGCGGGACCGCCCGACTATGGCTACACCTTC
CASAGPPDYGYTF
>TRBD1|TRBJ1-2|TRBV7-2|-
TGTGCCAGCAACACAGGGGGTTCCCCCACCGGCACCTTC
CASNTGGSPTGTF
>-|TRBJ2-3|TRBV10-3|once
TGTGCCATCAGTGAGTGGGGGGTAGCGGTGTCCACAGATACGCAGTATTTT
CAISEWGVAVSTDTQYF
>TRBD2|TRBJ2-4|TRBV6-6|-
TGTGCCAGCAGTTATACGGGAGGTACGACCAAAAACATTCAGTACTTC
CASSYTGGTTKNIQYF
>-|TRBJ2-7|TRBV4-3|-
TGCGCCAGCAGCCAAGATGACAGGACCCCCTACGAGCAGTACTTC
CASSQDDRTPYEQYF
>TRBD1|TRBJ2-5|TRBV11-1|few
TGTGCCAGCAGCTTAGCGGGACAGCGGGAGACCCAGTACTTC
CASSLAGQRETQYF
>TRBD1|TRBJ2-7|TRBV25-1|-
TGTGCCAGCAGTCCGGGACAGCCCCCCTACGAGCAGTACTTC
CASSPGQPPYEQYF